The sequence of this T cell receptor (beta chain) was determined in a study of human CD8 memory T cell subsets (dated by TCRdb to 2020 to 2022). With respect to the entire study: To assess clonal relationships, the TCRbeta repertoires of stem-like (TSTEM), progenitor exhausted-like (TPEX) and effector memory CD8+ T cell subsets were compared. TCRbeta repertoires were obtained from TSTEM, TPEX and effector memory subsets contributed by each of over 5 donors.

Sequenced using a NextSeq 550. A Human TCR Profiling Kit was used to prepare UMI-labeled 5' RACE TCRbeta libraries. Every TCRbeta library was prepared in parallel with an identical number of PCR cycles. Under the source paper's analysis protocol: Each TCRbeta library contained between about 2,900 and 20,000 functional CDR3beta clonotypes. MIGEC 1.2.9 was used for UMI extraction and consensus assembly, with a minimum of three reads required per UMI. MiXCR 3.0.3 was used to extract in-frame CDR3beta repertoires. After each sample was downsampled to 42,000 randomly selected UMIs, diversity metrics were computed in VDJtools 1.2.1. For the top 3,000 clones of each sample pair, the repertoire overlap metrics D, R and F2 were calculated in VDJtools. Each CDR3 protein sequence appears as one entry after TCRdb reprocessed the reads, and no DNA is included. The V and J calls come from TCRdb's annotation, not from the publication. The sample table records thousands of distinct CDR3 sequences. Around 25% of the sample lies in the top ten.

Of note for this clonotype: The antigen it binds to is not known.

Study-wide findings and limitations: Although both stem-like subsets shared clonotypes with effector memory cells, the overlap between TSTEM and TPEX repertoires was minimal, suggesting distinct antigen spectra for the TSTEM and TPEX subsets. Only TCRbeta chains were sequenced, and the repertoire comparisons were based on roughly six donors and tested using paired t-tests with Bonferroni correction. Greater repertoire diversity in TSTEM than in TPEX subsets was suggested by Chao1 estimates, potentially reflecting a broader range of specificities. Normalized Shannon-Wiener diversity was similarly high in TSTEM and TPEX subsets, while effector memory subsets were less diverse by comparison.

Stem-like memory CD8+ T cells (TSTEM) were defined as CCR7+ PD-1- TIGIT- cells. Density gradient separation was used to isolate peripheral blood mononuclear cells from buffy coats of healthy donors. In the study, total CD8+ T cells were enriched by negative magnetic separation with EasySep or MojoSort CD8+ T cell isolation kits. For each subset, total RNA was extracted using an RNeasy Mini Kit from duplicate vials of around 150,000 sorted CD8+ T cells. The PBMCs were used either fresh or after being cryopreserved in fetal bovine serum with approximately 9.5% DMSO. Fluorescence-activated cell sorting on a FACSAria III was used to sort CD8+ T cell subsets to purity. The CDR3, from cysteine to phenylalanine, totals 14 residues. No DNA accompanies this entry. CDR1 and CDR2, looked up from the germline V gene, are SGHDN and FVKESK.

The sequence joins TRBV14 to TRBJ1-6; TCRdb selects TRBD1, and the lack of DNA leaves this call unchecked. The sample was CD8+ stem-like memory T cells (TSCM and TCM) sorted from PBMCs. Explained via the paper, the cell subset or site label denotes: stem-like memory CD8 T cells (TSTEM), CCR7+ PD-1- TIGIT-. The clonotype comes from a human donor in good health. CDR3 reads: CASSQGDRVSPLHF.